These 31 T cell receptor beta chains originate from one sample sequenced in a study of beta chain features in type 1 diabetes. Every isolated RNA sample was fully reverse transcribed, so sequencing captured expressed TCRB transcripts. The method was immunoSEQ multiplex PCR; TCRdb's version includes in-frame clones alone and lacks a portion of them. The sample lists fewer than 500,000 clones; 11% to 15% were seen once. The sample taken for sequencing was naive CD4+ T cells from blood. The receptors here all came from a man younger than 45 in good health.

This clone was detected many times. The CDR3 region has the DNA TGTGCCAGCACCCCCGGACGGAGCACAGATACGCAGTATTTT. It codes for CASTPGRSTDTQYF. The chain recombines TRBV7-9 with TRBJ2-3; D is unclear. Between the trimmed V and J ends, which lost 7 bases and 0 bases, there was a span of 11 bases. The CDR3 runs to 14 residues. Germline assignment: CDR1 SEHNR and CDR2 FQNEAQ (reference sequence).

Details on this clone: A junction end diverges from the germline sequence, so it may reflect a read error. The gene calls are TRBV7-7 and TRBJ2-3; 10 bases line up with TRBD2. This CDR3 comprises 14 residues. Germline V gives CDR1 SSHAT, CDR2 FNYEAQ (reference sequence). The CDR3 here is CASSSSGGSDTQYF. CDR3 DNA: TGTGCTAGCAGCTCTAGCGGGGGCTCCGATACGCAGTATTTT.

The rearrangement links TRBV7-9 to TRBJ2-6; D gene ambiguous. The CDR3 is made up of 16 amino acids. Trimming stripped 5 bases from V and 0 bases from J, with 11 bases between. The germline V gene encodes CDR1 SEHNR and CDR2 FQNEAQ (reference sequence). Written as DNA, the CDR3 is TGTGCCAGCAGCCCCCGAATCCCCTCTGGGGCCAACGTCCTGACTTTC. It codes for CASSPRIPSGANVLTF.

The chain combines TRBV27 with TRBJ2-7; D not certain. Germline V gene sequence: CDR1 MNHEY, CDR2 SMNVEV (reference sequence). The CDR3 covers 13 residues. V lost 2 bases and J 1 base, leaving 6 bases between the germline ends. The DNA of the CDR3 is TGTGCCAGCAGTTTACGGAGATCCTACGAGCAGTACGTC. This encodes CASSLRRSYEQYV.

A few counts support this clone. The CDR3 DNA reads TGCGCCAGCAGCCAAGGCCGTGAGCAGTACTTC. Translation: CASSQGREQYF. The V call is TRBV4-1, the J call TRBJ2-7; no firm D call. The CDR3 length is 11 residues. The V gene's germline CDR1 is MGHRA and CDR2 YSYEKL. The V and J ends lost 1 base and 7 bases respectively, with 5 bases between them.

The V call is TRBV5-1, the J call TRBJ2-5; D not resolved. Deletions cut 0 bases from V and 5 bases from J, with 11 bases between. CDR1 and CDR2 (germline): SGHRS, YFSETQ. This CDR3 has 14 residues. The CDR3 DNA reads TGCGCCAGCAGCTTGGGCAGTGCGTCGGAGACCCAGTACTTC. Amino acid sequence: CASSLGSASETQYF.

The chain joins TRBV19 to TRBJ2-1; 10 nucleotides align to TRBD1. Germline V CDR1 and CDR2: LNHDA, SQIVND (reference sequence). This CDR3 region has 16 residues. Trimming took 0 bases from V and 3 from J; bases not matched to a gene: 2. CDR3 DNA sequence: TGTGCCAGTAGTATAGAAGGGACAGGGGTCTACAATGAGCAGTTCTTC. The encoded protein is CASSIEGTGVYNEQFF. Drawing the rest from reference TRBV19 and TRBJ2-1, the complete variable domain is DGGITQSPKYLFRKEGQNVTLSCEQNLNHDAMYWYRQDPGQGLRLIYYSQIVNDFQKGDIAEGYSVSREKKESFPLTVTSAQKNPTAFYLCASSIEGTGVYNEQFFGPGTRLTVL.

The rearrangement joins TRBV4-3 to TRBJ1-4; 12 bases align to TRBD1. Germline V CDR1 and CDR2: LGHNA, YSLEER. With V trimmed by 2 bases and J by 5 bases, 12 bases remained unmatched. This CDR3 has 19 amino acids. CDR3 region: CASSQPGTGGIGSNEKLFF. As DNA, the CDR3 is TGCGCCAGCAGCCAACCTGGGACAGGGGGCATCGGATCCAATGAAAAACTGTTTTTT.

About this clone itself: One end of the junction is discordant with germline, which a read error may explain. Other DNA sequences in the same sample also yield this CDR3. V and J are TRBV7-2 and TRBJ2-3; 8 nucleotides match TRBD2. In germline, CDR1 is SGHTA, CDR2 FQGNSA. The CDR3 totals 15 residues. The CDR3 nucleotides read TGTGCCAGCAGCCTAGCGAGCGGGAGAACAGATACGCAGTATTTT. This translates into CASSLASGRTDTQYF.

The rearrangement uses TRBV5-1 and TRBJ2-1; D might be TRBD2 (6 bases). CDR1 is SGHRS and CDR2 is YFSETQ in the germline V gene. V was trimmed by 1 base and J by 4 bases, leaving 15 bases between them. The CDR3 loop spans 16 amino acids. The CDR3 region is CASSLSWEAIYNEQFF. The CDR3 region has the DNA TGCGCCAGCAGCTTGTCGTGGGAGGCCATTTACAATGAGCAGTTCTTC.

This clone was counted a few times. This same CDR3 is encoded by further DNA sequences in the sample. This chain uses TRBV6-5 with TRBJ1-2; D not certain. There are 12 residues in the CDR3. The germline V and J ends were trimmed by 5 bases and 4 bases, with 8 bases remaining between them. Germline CDR1 and CDR2: MNHEY and SVGAGI. The DNA of the CDR3 is TGTGCCAGCAGTAGGACGGGCTATGGCTACACCTTC. Protein product: CASSRTGYGYTF.

The rearrangement joins TRBV7-2 to TRBJ2-7; 9 bases match TRBD1. The V and J ends lost 4 bases and 5 bases, in that order; junction bases with no gene match: 9. This CDR3 contains 15 residues. The germline gives CDR1 SGHTA, CDR2 FQGNSA. DNA of the CDR3: TGTGCCAGCAGCTCCGCCGGGACAGGGTACAACGAGCAGTACTTC. Amino acids: CASSSAGTGYNEQYF.

The chain carries TRBV14 and TRBJ2-1; 11 nucleotides align to TRBD2. Germline lookup yields CDR1 SGHDN and CDR2 FVKESK. Trimming removed 4 bases from V and 8 bases from J; junction bases left unmatched: 7. CDR3 length: 15 residues. Here the CDR3 reads CASSRALAGVDEQFF. The CDR3 region has the DNA TGTGCCAGCAGCCGTGCACTAGCGGGAGTGGATGAGCAGTTCTTC.

J is TRBJ2-7 and V is TRBV14; 8 nucleotides line up with TRBD1. The CDR3 is made up of 16 amino acids. Germline loops: CDR1 SGHDN, CDR2 FVKESK. V gave up 1 base and J gave up 2 bases; unmatched junction bases: 7. The CDR3 sequence: CASSQGGTGPTYEQYF. In DNA, the CDR3 is TGTGCCAGCAGCCAAGGCGGGACAGGCCCGACCTACGAGCAGTACTTC.

This clone was seen a handful of times. This specimen includes other DNA sequences encoding the same CDR3. The chain uses TRBV14 and TRBJ2-7; the match to TRBD1 covers 8 bases. Unmatched junction bases numbered 1, after V lost 1 base and J lost 5 bases. Germline CDR1 is SGHDN and CDR2 is FVKESK. CDR3 length equals 13 residues. CDR3 protein: CASSQVRGHEQYV. Here the CDR3 DNA reads TGTGCCAGCAGCCAAGTCAGGGGGCACGAGCAGTACGTC.

The chain uses TRBV27 and TRBJ2-4; 9 nucleotides match TRBD2. The ends lost 5 bases at V and 1 base at J; junction bases unmatched: 9. The CDR3 runs 17 residues. Germline CDR1 is MNHEY and CDR2 is SMNVEV (reference sequence). The CDR3 DNA reads TGTGCCAGCAGTCCGCCGGGACTAGCCAGGGCCAAAAACATTCAGTACTTC. This sequence encodes CASSPPGLARAKNIQYF.

V usage is TRBV5-4 and J usage is TRBJ2-5, with TRBD2 matching 8 bases. The germline V gene encodes CDR1 SGHNT and CDR2 YYREEE (reference sequence). There are 17 residues in the CDR3. J gave up 3 bases and V 4 bases, and 14 bases lay outside the gene matches. DNA of the CDR3: TGTGCCAGCAGCCGCGGAGCCGCGGGGGGCGGTGAAGAGACCCAGTACTTC. It yields the protein CASSRGAAGGGEETQYF. Combining the CDR3 with reference TRBV5-4 and TRBJ2-5 gives the whole variable domain ETGVTQSPTHLIKTRGQQVTLRCSSQSGHNTVSWYQQALGQGPQFIFQYYREEENGRGNFPPRFSGLQFPNYSSELNVNALELDDSALYLCASSRGAAGGGEETQYFGPGTRLLVL.

The genes are TRBV5-1 and TRBJ2-1; weak D call: TRBD1 (5 bases). This CDR3 is built from 13 residues. Germline CDR1 and CDR2: SGHRS and YFSETQ. Between the trimmed V and J ends, which lost 5 bases and 7 bases, there was a span of 13 bases. CDR3 region: CASSPDSVNEQFF. The CDR3 DNA reads as TGCGCCAGCAGTCCCGACAGCGTTAATGAGCAGTTCTTC.

There are a few counts of this clone. V gene TRBV15 combines with J gene TRBJ2-5, with D tentatively TRBD1 (6 bases). The CDR3 has 15 amino acids. Germline CDR1 is LNHNV and CDR2 is YYDKDF (reference sequence). V was shortened by 0 bases and J by 2 bases, with 10 bases between the two germline ends. The CDR3 region is CATSRDTGMQETQYF. CDR3 sequence (DNA): TGTGCCACCAGCAGAGATACAGGGATGCAAGAGACCCAGTACTTC. Based on the CDR3 plus reference TRBV15 and TRBJ2-5, the full variable domain is DAMVIQNPRYQVTQFGKPVTLSCSQTLNHNVMYWYQQKSSQAPKLLFHYYDKDFNNEADTPDNFQSRRPNTSFCFLDIRSPGLGDTAMYLCATSRDTGMQETQYFGPGTRLLVL.

The V and J genes are TRBV6-6 and TRBJ2-3; no firm D call. The CDR3 has 16 residues. Trimming shortened V by 2 bases and J by 2 bases, and 14 bases separated the two germline ends. The germline V gene encodes CDR1 MNHNY and CDR2 SVGAGI (reference sequence). DNA of the CDR3: TGTGCCAGCAGTTACACACAACGAGCTCTCACAGATACGCAGTATTTT. Residues: CASSYTQRALTDTQYF.

The chain is built from TRBV4-1 and TRBJ2-5; 7 nucleotides match TRBD1. Germline CDR1 and CDR2: MGHRA and YSYEKL. V lost 5 bases to trimming and J lost 1 base; unmatched junction nucleotides: 7. The CDR3 covers 15 residues. CDR3 protein: CASSDMGQSQETQYF. CDR3 nucleotide sequence: TGCGCCAGCAGCGATATGGGACAGAGCCAAGAGACCCAGTACTTC.

This clone has a handful of counts. The chain couples TRBV10-3 to TRBJ2-1; D remains unclear. CDR1 and CDR2 (germline): ENHRY, SYGVKD. The V and J ends lost 6 bases and 0 bases respectively, with 27 bases between them. The CDR3 is 20 residues long. The CDR3: CAISALFLLGGRSSYNEQFF. The CDR3 DNA reads as TGTGCCATCAGCGCCCTTTTTTTGCTCGGCGGTAGAAGCTCCTACAATGAGCAGTTCTTC.

The chain combines TRBV6-5 with TRBJ2-7; D gene unclear. This CDR3 has 14 residues. Looked up from germline, CDR1 is MNHEY and CDR2 is SVGAGI. V dropped 2 bases and J dropped 2 bases, with 10 bases sitting between them. CDR3 sequence: CASSYRHATYEQYF. CDR3 in DNA: TGTGCCAGCAGTTACAGACACGCTACCTACGAGCAGTACTTC.

This clone showed up just a few times. The chain recombines TRBV7-6 with TRBJ1-1; D is undetermined. Deletions cut 2 bases from V and 4 bases from J, with 8 bases between. The CDR3 has 13 amino acids. Germline CDR1 and CDR2: SGHVS and FNYEAQ. DNA for the CDR3: TGTGCCAGCAGCTTAAAAGAAAGCACTGAAGCTTTCTTT. Protein sequence: CASSLKESTEAFF.

This clone was seen more than once but under ten times. The chain carries TRBV6-5 and TRBJ2-2; D perhaps matches TRBD1 (6 bases). V lost 7 bases to trimming and J lost 3 bases, with 9 bases between them. CDR3 length equals 13 residues. Germline lookup yields CDR1 MNHEY and CDR2 SVGAGI. CDR3 sequence: CASKWTDTGELFF. The CDR3, as DNA: TGTGCCAGCAAGTGGACAGACACCGGGGAGCTGTTTTTT.

The gene calls are TRBV5-4 and TRBJ2-5; maybe TRBD2 (6 bases). This CDR3 is 14 amino acids long. In germline, CDR1 is SGHNT, CDR2 YYREEE (reference sequence). V was cut by 5 bases and J by 5 bases, with 16 bases left in between. CDR3 sequence: CASSGLGGPETQYF. In DNA form, the CDR3 reads TGTGCCAGCAGTGGCCTCGGGGGTCCTGAGACCCAGTACTTC.

This clone has only a few counts. The J gene is TRBJ2-2, the V gene TRBV7-6; D is undetermined. The germline V and J ends were trimmed by 2 bases and 1 base, with 8 bases remaining between them. The CDR3 loop spans 15 amino acids. Germline values: CDR1 SGHVS, CDR2 FNYEAQ. The CDR3 spells CASSLRVQNTGELFF. The CDR3 DNA sequence: TGTGCCAGCAGCTTACGGGTCCAGAACACCGGGGAGCTGTTTTTT.

The chain has TRBV5-1 and TRBJ2-7; D unresolved. V was clipped by 0 bases and J by 5 bases, with 6 bases between them. From germline, CDR1 is SGHRS and CDR2 YFSETQ. This CDR3 is built from 12 residues. CDR3 protein: CASSLVGDEQYF. The CDR3 DNA follows: TGCGCCAGCAGCTTGGTTGGGGACGAGCAGTACTTC.

This clone was counted only a few times. The rearrangement links TRBV27 to TRBJ2-2; D ambiguous. The germline gives CDR1 MNHEY, CDR2 SMNVEV (reference sequence). The CDR3 totals 13 residues. The V end lost 2 bases, the J end lost 3 bases, and 4 bases lay between the germline ends. The CDR3 reads CASSLGYTGELFF. In DNA, the CDR3 is TGTGCCAGCAGTTTAGGGTACACCGGGGAGCTGTTTTTT.

In its sample, this clone was seen a few times. The V call is TRBV29-1, the J call TRBJ2-3, with D unresolved. V lost 5 bases and J 4 bases, leaving 4 bases between the germline ends. The CDR3 contains 10 residues. Germline V lookup: CDR1 SQVTM, CDR2 ANQGSEA. The chain's CDR3 is CSVSPDTQYF. In DNA, the CDR3 is TGCAGCGTTTCCCCAGATACGCAGTATTTT.

The V call is TRBV5-1, the J call TRBJ2-7; D unclear. Trimming removed 0 bases at V and 4 bases at J, with 8 bases between. The length of the CDR3 is 13 residues. CDR1 and CDR2 (germline): SGHRS, YFSETQ. CDR3 loop: CASSLGPAYEQYF. CDR3 sequence (DNA): TGCGCCAGCAGCTTGGGACCTGCTTACGAGCAGTACTTC.